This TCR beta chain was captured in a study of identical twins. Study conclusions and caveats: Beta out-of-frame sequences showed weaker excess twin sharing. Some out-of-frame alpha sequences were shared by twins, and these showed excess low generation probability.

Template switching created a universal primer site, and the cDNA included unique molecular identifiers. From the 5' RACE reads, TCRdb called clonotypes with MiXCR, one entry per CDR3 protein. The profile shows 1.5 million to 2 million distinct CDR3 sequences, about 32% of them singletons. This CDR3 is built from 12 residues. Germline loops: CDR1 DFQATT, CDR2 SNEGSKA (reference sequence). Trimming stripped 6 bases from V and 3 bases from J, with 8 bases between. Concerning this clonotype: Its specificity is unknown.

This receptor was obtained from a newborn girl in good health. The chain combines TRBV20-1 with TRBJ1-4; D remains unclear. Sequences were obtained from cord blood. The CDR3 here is CSAPDPNEKLFF. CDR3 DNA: TGCAGTGCCCCAGATCCTAATGAAAAACTGTTTTTT.